Included here is one T cell receptor (beta chain) sequence, with context. The sample contains more than one DNA sequence encoding this CDR3. These data originate in a study of shared clonotypes between healthy human individuals. Generated by immunoSEQ multiplex PCR, the TCRdb table keeps only in-frame clones and is missing some. There are over 95,000 clones in the sample; around 68% occur only once, and about 22% lies in the top ten. Germline-derived CDR1 and CDR2 are SEHNR and FQNEAQ (reference sequence). This CDR3 comprises 15 residues. Unmatched junction bases numbered 6, after V lost 1 base and J lost 7 bases.

This sequence originates from a woman aged 30 to 39 in good health. J is TRBJ2-7 and V is TRBV7-9, with 11 bases fitting TRBD1. Sequencing was done on a sample of memory CD8+ T cells sorted from blood. Indicated subset: CD45RO+ cells pooled with CCR7-negative TemRA cells. The CDR3, as DNA: TGTGCCAGCAGCTTAGGGACAGGGGGCCTTAAAGAGCAGTACTTC. It encodes CASSLGTGGLKEQYF.